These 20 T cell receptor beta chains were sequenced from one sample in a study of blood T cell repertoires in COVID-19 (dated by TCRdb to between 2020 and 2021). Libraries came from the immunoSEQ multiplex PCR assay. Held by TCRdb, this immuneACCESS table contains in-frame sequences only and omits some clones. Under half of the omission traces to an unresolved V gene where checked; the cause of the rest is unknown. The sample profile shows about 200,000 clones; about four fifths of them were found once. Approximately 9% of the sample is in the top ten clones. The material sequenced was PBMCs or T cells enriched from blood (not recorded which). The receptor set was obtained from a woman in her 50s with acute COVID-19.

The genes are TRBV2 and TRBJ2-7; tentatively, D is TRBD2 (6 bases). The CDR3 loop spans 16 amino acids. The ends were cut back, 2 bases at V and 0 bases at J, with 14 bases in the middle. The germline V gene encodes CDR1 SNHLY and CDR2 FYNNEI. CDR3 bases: TGTGCCAGCAGTGAAACGCCCTGGCGGGACTCCTACGAGCAGTACTTC. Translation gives CASSETPWRDSYEQYF.

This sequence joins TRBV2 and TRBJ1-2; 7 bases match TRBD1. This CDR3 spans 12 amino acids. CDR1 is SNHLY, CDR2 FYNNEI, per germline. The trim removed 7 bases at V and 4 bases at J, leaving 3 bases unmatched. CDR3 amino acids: CASKGAGYGYTF. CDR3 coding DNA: TGTGCCAGCAAGGGGGCGGGCTATGGCTACACCTTC.

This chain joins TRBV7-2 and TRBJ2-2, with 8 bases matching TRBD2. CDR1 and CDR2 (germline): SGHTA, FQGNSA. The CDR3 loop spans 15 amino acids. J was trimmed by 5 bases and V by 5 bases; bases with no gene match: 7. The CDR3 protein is CASSPGGATTGELFF. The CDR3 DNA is TGTGCCAGCAGCCCCGGGGGGGCCACGACCGGGGAGCTGTTTTTT.

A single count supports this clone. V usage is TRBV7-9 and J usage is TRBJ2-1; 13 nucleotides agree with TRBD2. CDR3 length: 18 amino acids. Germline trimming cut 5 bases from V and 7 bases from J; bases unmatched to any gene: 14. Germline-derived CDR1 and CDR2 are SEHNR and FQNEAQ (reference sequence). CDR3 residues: CASSRRGLGTSGENEQFF. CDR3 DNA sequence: TGTGCCAGCAGCCGAAGGGGGTTGGGGACTAGCGGGGAGAATGAGCAGTTCTTC.

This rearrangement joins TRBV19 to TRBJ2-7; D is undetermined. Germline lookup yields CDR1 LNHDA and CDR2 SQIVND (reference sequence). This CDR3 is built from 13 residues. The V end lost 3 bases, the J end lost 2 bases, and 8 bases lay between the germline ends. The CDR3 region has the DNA TGTGCCAGTAGTATTAGAGCGACCTACGAGCAGTACTTC. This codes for CASSIRATYEQYF.

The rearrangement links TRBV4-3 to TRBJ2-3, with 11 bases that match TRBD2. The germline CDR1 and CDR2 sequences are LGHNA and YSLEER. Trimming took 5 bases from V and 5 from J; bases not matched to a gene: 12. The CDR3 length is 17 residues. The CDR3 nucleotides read TGCGCCAGCAGCGAAGCCCTCGGGCTAGCGGGAGGAGATACGCAGTATTTT. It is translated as CASSEALGLAGGDTQYF.

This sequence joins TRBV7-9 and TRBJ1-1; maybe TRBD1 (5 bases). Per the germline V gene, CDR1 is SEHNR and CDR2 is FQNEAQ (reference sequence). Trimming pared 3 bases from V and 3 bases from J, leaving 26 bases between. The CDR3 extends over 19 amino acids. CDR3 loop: CASSFSTVPNPKWDTEAFF. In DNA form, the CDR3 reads TGTGCCAGCAGCTTTTCGACAGTCCCAAACCCAAAGTGGGACACTGAAGCTTTCTTT.

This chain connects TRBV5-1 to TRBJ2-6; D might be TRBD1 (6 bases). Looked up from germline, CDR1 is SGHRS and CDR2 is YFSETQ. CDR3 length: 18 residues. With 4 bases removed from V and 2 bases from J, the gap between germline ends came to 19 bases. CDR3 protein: CASSVTGPQVTGANVLTF. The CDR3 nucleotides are TGCGCCAGCAGCGTGACAGGACCCCAAGTTACTGGGGCCAACGTCCTGACTTTC.

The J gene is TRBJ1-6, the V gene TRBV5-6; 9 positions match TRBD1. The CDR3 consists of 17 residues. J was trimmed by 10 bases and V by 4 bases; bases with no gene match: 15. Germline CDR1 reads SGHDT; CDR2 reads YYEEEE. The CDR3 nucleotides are TGTGCCAGCAGCGAGCCGACGGGACAGGGTTTGTTGTCACCCCTCCACTTT. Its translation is CASSEPTGQGLLSPLHF.

The CDR3 DNA is TGCGCCAGCAGCCAAGAGACGGGGCGGGGGGGCCGGAATGAGCAGTTCTTC. Translating gives CASSQETGRGGRNEQFF. This rearrangement joins TRBV4-1 to TRBJ2-1; 9 nucleotides line up with TRBD2. Trimming at V came to 0 bases and at J to 7 bases, leaving 10 bases not matched to a gene. This CDR3 contains 17 residues. Germline V gene sequence: CDR1 MGHRA, CDR2 YSYEKL.

The CDR3 region is CASTKGRESSYEQYF. The CDR3 DNA reads TGTGCCAGCACCAAGGGGCGGGAGAGCTCCTACGAGCAGTACTTC. The chain couples TRBV6-5 to TRBJ2-7, with 7 bases that match TRBD2. The germline V gene has CDR1 MNHEY and CDR2 SVGAGI. V dropped 7 bases and J dropped 0; count of bases not matched to a gene: 9. The CDR3 is 15 amino acids.

DNA for the CDR3: TGTGCCAGCAGTCGGACAGGGGGCCGAAACACCGGGGAGCTGTTTTTT. Amino acids: CASSRTGGRNTGELFF. The V gene is TRBV25-1, the J gene TRBJ2-2; TRBD1 matches 11 bases. The CDR3 runs to 16 residues. Germline V gene sequence: CDR1 MGHDK, CDR2 SYGVNS. Trimming removed 5 bases from V and 2 bases from J; junction bases left unmatched: 4.

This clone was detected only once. CDR3 coding DNA: TGTGCCAGCAGCCCAGGGACAGGGCACTCTGGGGCCAACGTCCTGACTTTC. Protein product: CASSPGTGHSGANVLTF. The chain combines TRBV7-3 with TRBJ2-6; TRBD1 matches 9 bases. This CDR3 contains 17 residues. Losses at the gene ends were 5 bases for V and 0 bases for J; bases not matched to a gene: 5. CDR1 is SGHTA and CDR2 is FQGTGA in the germline V gene.

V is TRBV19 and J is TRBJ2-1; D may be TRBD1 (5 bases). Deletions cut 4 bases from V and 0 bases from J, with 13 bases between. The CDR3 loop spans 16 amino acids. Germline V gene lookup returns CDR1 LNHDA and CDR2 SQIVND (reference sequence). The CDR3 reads CASSTQDTGSYNEQFF. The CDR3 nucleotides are TGTGCCAGTAGTACCCAGGACACCGGCTCCTACAATGAGCAGTTCTTC.

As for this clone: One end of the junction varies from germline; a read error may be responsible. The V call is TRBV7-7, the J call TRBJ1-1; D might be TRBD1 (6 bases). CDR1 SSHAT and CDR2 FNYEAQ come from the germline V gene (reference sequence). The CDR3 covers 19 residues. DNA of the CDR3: TGTGCTAGCAGCTTAGAACAGGGATCCCGCGAGCACATGAACACTGAAGCTTTCTTT. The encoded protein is CASSLEQGSREHMNTEAFF.

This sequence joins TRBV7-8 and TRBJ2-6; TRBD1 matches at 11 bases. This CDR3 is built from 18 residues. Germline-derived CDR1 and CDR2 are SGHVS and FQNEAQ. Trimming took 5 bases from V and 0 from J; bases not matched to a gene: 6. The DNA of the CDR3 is TGTGCCAGCAGCATAAAGGGACAGGGGGTCTCTGGGGCCAACGTCCTGACTTTC. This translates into CASSIKGQGVSGANVLTF.

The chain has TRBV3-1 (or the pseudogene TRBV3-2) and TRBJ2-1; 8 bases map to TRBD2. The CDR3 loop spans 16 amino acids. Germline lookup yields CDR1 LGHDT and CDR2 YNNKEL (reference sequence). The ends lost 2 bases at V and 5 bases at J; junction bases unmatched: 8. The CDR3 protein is CASSQRPAGVDNEQFF. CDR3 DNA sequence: TGTGCCAGCAGCCAAAGGCCAGCGGGAGTAGACAATGAGCAGTTCTTC.

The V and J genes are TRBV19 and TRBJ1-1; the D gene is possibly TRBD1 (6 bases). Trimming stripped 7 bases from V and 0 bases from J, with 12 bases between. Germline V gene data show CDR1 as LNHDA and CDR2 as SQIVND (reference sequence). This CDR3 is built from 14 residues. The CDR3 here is CASTPGHLNTEAFF. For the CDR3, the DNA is TGTGCCAGTACCCCGGGACATTTGAACACTGAAGCTTTCTTT. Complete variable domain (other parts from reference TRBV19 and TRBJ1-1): DGGITQSPKYLFRKEGQNVTLSCEQNLNHDAMYWYRQDPGQGLRLIYYSQIVNDFQKGDIAEGYSVSREKKESFPLTVTSAQKNPTAFYLCASTPGHLNTEAFFGQGTRLTVV.

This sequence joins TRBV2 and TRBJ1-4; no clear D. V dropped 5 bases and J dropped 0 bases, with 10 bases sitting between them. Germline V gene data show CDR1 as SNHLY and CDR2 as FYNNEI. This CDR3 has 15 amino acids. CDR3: CASSSREATNEKLFF. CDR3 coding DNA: TGTGCCAGCAGTTCTCGGGAAGCAACTAATGAAAAACTGTTTTTT.

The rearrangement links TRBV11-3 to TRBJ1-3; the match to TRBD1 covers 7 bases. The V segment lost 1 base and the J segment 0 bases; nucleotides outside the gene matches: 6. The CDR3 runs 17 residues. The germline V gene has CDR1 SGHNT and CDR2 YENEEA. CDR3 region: CASSLGTGTASGNTIYF. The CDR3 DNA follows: TGTGCCAGCAGCTTAGGTACAGGGACAGCCTCTGGAAACACCATATATTTT.